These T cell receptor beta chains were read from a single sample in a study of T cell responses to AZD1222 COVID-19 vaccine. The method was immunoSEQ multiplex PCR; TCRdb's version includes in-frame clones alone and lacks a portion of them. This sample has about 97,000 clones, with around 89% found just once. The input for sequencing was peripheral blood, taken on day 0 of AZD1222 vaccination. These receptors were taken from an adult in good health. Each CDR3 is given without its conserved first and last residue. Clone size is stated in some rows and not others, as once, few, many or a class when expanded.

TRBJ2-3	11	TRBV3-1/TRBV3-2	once	ASSPTGTDTQY
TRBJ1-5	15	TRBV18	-	ASSADRGRSNGQPQH
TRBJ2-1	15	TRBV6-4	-	ASSVSPAGGGMNEQF
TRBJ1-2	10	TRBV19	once	ASSPAGDGYT
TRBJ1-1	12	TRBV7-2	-	ASSFGTHNTEAF
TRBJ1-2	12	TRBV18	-	ASSPQGKSYGYT
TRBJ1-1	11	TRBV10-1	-	ASSEVEQGEAF
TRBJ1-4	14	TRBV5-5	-	ASSFLGGAPNEKLF
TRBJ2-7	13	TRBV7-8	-	ASSLVDRGVAEQY
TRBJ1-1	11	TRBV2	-	ASSPQGNTEAF
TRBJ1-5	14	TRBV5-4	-	ASSPSGTGANQPQH
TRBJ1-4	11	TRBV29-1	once	SIRTVRGEKLF
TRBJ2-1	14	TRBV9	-	ASSARQGSIYNEQF